This T cell receptor beta chain is drawn from a study of blood T cell repertoires in COVID-19. Study summary: The United States, Italy and Spain were the sources of the acute and convalescent COVID-19 samples. T cells, B-cell-depleted T cells, or PBMCs supplied cDNA or gDNA.

Trimming cost V 7 bases and J 6 bases, with 10 bases left between them. CDR3 length equals 12 residues. Original processing notes: Amplifying reference gene primers gave estimates of nucleated cell counts. The repertoire was sequenced with immunoSEQ multiplex PCR; TCRdb's copy has only in-frame clones and lacks some. V, J and clone size are taken as reported in that table, and D and trimming were inferred from the DNA itself. The data show 180,000 or so clones, about 80% seen once. The TCR was taken from a human donor with acute or convalescent COVID-19. The donor label of this sample is uncertain. The sequenced sample was peripheral blood. The chain has TRBV12-3 or TRBV12-4 and TRBJ1-5; tentatively, D is TRBD1 (6 bases). The CDR3 spells CASKTGTQPQHF. The CDR3, as DNA: TGTGCCAGCAAAACAGGGACTCAGCCCCAGCATTTT.